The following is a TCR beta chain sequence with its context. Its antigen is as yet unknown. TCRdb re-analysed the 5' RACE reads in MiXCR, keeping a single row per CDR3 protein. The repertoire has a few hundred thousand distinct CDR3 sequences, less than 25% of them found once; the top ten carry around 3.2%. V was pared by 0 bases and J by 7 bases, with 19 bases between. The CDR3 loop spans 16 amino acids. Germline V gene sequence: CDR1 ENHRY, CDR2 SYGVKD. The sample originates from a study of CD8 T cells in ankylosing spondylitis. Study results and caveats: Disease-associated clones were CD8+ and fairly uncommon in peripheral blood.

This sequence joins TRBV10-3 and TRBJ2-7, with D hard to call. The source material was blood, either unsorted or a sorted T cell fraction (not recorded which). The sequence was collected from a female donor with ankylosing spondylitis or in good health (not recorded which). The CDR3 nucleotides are TGTGCCATCAGTGAGTCTAGGTCCCTTAGGGCGCAAGAGCAGTACTTC. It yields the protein CAISESRSLRAQEQYF.